The sequence of this T cell receptor beta chain was determined in a study of blood T cell repertoires in COVID-19. V shed 0 bases and J shed 6 bases, with 11 bases lying between them. CDR1 is LNHNV and CDR2 is YYDKDF in the germline V gene (reference sequence). The CDR3 is made up of 14 amino acids. Sequencing used immunoSEQ multiplex PCR; TCRdb keeps in-frame clones, though not all of them. This sample has 400,000 to 500,000 clones, with 88% found just once. The chain joins TRBV15 to TRBJ2-5; no clear D gene. The sequenced sample was PBMCs or T cells enriched from blood (not recorded which). This sequence originates from a woman in her 40s who had recovered from COVID-19. Here the CDR3 reads CATSRERSGKTQYF. Written as DNA, the CDR3 is TGTGCCACCAGCAGAGAACGATCAGGAAAGACCCAGTACTTC.